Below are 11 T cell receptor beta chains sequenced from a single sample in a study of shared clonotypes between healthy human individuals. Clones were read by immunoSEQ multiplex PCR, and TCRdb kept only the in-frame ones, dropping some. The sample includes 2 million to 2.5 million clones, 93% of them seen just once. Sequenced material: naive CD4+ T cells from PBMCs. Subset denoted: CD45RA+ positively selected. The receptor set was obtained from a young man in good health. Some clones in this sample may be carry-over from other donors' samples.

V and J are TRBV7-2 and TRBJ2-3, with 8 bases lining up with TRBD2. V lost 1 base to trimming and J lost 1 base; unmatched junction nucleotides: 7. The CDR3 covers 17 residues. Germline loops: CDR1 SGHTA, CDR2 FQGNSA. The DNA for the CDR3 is TGTGCCAGCAGCTTAGAGGTTCGAGCGGGGGGCACAGATACGCAGTATTTT. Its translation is CASSLEVRAGGTDTQYF.

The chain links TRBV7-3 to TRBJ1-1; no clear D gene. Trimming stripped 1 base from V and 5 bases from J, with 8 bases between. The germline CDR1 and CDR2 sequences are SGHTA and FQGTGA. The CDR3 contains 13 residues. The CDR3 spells CASSLRWGTEAFF. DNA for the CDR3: TGTGCCAGCAGCTTAAGGTGGGGTACTGAAGCTTTCTTT.

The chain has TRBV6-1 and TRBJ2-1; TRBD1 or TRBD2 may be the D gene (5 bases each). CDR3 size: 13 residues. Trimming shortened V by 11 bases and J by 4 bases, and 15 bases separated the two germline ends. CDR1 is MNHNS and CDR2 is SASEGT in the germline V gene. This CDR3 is CASWGREYNEQFF. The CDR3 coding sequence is TGTGCCTCTTGGGGCAGGGAGTACAATGAGCAGTTCTTC.

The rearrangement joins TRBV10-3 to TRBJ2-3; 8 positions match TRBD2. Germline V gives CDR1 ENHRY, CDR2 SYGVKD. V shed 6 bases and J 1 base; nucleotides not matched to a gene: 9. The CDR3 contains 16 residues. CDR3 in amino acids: CAIRATGSGGTDTQYF. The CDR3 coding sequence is TGTGCCATCAGGGCGACGGGTAGCGGGGGCACAGATACGCAGTATTTT.

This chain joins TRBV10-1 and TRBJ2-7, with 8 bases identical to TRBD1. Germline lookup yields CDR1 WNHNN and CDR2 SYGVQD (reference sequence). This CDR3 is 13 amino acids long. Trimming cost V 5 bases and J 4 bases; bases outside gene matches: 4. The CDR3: CASSTGGAYEQYF. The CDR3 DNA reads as TGCGCCAGCAGTACAGGGGGAGCATACGAGCAGTACTTC.

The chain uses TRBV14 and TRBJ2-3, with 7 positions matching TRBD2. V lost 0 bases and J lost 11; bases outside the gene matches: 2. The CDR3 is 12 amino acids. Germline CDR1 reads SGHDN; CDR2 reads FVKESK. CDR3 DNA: TGTGCCAGCAGCCAAGATTGGGGGGGGCAGTATTTT. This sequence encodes CASSQDWGGQYF.

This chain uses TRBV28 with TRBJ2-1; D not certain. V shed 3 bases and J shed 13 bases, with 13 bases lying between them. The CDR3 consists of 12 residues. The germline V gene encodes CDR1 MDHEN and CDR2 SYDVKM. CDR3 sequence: CASSFRRDLQFF. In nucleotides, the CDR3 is TGTGCCAGCAGTTTTCGTCGAGACCTCCAGTTCTTC.

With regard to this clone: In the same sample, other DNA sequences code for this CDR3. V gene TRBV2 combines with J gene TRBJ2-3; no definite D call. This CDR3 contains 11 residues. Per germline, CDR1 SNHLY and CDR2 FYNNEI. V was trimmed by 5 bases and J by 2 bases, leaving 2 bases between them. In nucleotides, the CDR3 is TGTGCCAGCAGTCCCACAGATACGCAGTATTTT. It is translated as CASSPTDTQYF. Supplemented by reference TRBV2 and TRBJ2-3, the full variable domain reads EPEVTQTPSHQVTQMGQEVILRCVPISNHLYFYWYRQILGQKVEFLVSFYNNEISEKSEIFDDQFSVERPDGSNFTLKIRSTKLEDSAMYFCASSPTDTQYFGPGTRLTVL.

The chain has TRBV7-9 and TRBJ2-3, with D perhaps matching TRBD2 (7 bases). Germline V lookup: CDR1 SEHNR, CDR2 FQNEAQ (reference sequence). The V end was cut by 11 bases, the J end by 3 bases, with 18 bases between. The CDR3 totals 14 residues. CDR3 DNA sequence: TGTGCCGGGGCGGGGGCCACGAGTACAGATACGCAGTATTTT. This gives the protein CAGAGATSTDTQYF.

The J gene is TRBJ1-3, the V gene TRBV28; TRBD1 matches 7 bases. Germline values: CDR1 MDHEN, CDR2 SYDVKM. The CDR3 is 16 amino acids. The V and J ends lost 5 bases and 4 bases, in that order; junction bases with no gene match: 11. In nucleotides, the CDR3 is TGTGCCAGCAGTCCGCCGACAGGGACCCCGGGAAACACCATATATTTT. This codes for CASSPPTGTPGNTIYF.

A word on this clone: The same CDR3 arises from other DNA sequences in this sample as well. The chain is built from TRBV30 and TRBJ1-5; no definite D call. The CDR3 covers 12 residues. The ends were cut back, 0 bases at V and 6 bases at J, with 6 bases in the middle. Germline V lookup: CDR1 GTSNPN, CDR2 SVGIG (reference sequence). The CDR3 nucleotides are TGTGCCTGGAGTGTACTTGGTCAGCCCCAGCATTTT. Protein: CAWSVLGQPQHF.